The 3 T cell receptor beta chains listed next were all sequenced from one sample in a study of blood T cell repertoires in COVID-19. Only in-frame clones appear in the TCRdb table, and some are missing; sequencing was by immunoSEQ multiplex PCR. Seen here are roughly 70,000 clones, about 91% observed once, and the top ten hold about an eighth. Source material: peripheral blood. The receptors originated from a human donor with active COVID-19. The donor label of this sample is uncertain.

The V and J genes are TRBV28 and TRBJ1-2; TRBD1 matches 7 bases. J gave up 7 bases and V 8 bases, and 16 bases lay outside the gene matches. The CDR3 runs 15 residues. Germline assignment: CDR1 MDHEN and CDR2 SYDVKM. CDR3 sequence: CASRTGPPKISGYTF. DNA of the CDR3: TGTGCCAGCCGGACAGGACCCCCGAAGATCTCTGGCTACACCTTC.

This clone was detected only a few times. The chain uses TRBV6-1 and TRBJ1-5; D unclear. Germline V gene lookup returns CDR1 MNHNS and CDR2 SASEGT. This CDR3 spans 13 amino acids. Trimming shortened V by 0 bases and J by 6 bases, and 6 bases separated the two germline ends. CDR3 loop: CASSEAPGQPQHF. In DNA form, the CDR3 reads TGTGCCAGCAGTGAAGCGCCGGGTCAGCCCCAGCATTTT.

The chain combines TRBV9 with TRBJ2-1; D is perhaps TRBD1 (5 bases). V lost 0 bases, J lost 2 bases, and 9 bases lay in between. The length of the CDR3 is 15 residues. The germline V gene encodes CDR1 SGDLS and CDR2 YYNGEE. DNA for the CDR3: TGTGCCAGCAGCGTAGAACAGGACCCCTACAATGAGCAGTTCTTC. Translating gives CASSVEQDPYNEQFF. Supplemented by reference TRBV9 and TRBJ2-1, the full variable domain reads DSGVTQTPKHLITATGQRVTLRCSPRSGDLSVYWYQQSLDQGLQFLIQYYNGEERAKGNILERFSAQQFPDLHSELNLSSLELGDSALYFCASSVEQDPYNEQFFGPGTRLTVL.